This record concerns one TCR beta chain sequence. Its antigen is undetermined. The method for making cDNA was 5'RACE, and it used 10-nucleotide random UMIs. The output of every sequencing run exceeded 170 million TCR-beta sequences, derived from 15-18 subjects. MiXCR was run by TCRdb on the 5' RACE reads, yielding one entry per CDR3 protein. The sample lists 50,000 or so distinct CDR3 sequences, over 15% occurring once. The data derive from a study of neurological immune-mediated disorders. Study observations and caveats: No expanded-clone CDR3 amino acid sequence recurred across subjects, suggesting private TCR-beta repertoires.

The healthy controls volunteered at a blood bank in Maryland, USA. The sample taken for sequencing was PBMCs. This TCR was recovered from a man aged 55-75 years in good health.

DNA of the CDR3: TGCGCCTCTTCCGCGGGGATAGCGGGGGGTCCCTACGAGCAGTACTTC. Residues: CASSAGIAGGPYEQYF. This chain uses TRBV5-1 with TRBJ2-7; 10 bases agree with TRBD2. The germline gives CDR1 SGHRS, CDR2 YFSETQ. The CDR3 runs to 16 residues. The trim removed 10 bases at V and 2 bases at J, leaving 15 bases unmatched. Together with reference TRBV5-1 and TRBJ2-7, the CDR3 gives the full variable domain: KAGVTQTPRYLIKTRGQQVTLSCSPISGHRSVSWYQQTPGQGLQFLFEYFSETQRNKGNFPGRFSGRQFSNSRSEMNVSTLELGDSALYLCASSAGIAGGPYEQYFGPGTRLTVT.